The rows below give T cell receptor beta chains drawn from one sample of a study of regulatory T cells in long-lasting Graves disease. TCRdb called the multiplex PCR reads again in MiXCR, with one record for every CDR3 protein. The repertoire holds 350,000 to 450,000 distinct CDR3 sequences, with around 20% as singletons. Sequenced material: peripheral blood mononuclear cells (PBMCs), taken when the disease was refractory, from a patient treated with antithyroid drugs. Source of these receptors: a female donor with Graves disease. Each CDR3 is given with its conserved first and last residue.

V	length	J	CDR3
TRBV7-6	16	TRBJ2-7	CASSLGSPSGSYEQYF
TRBV28	15	TRBJ1-5	CASSYRQGSNQPQHF
TRBV6-1	14	TRBJ2-5	CASSQSGGRETQYF
TRBV20-1	14	TRBJ1-1	CSATPRSLNTEAFF
TRBV27	11	TRBJ1-1	CASSGGSGSFF
TRBV20-1	13	TRBJ2-5	CSARDLYVETQYF
TRBV19	18	TRBJ2-5	CASSVRGSSGRYQETQYF
TRBV7-2	12	.	CASSLDGYSQFF
TRBV6-2/TRBV6-3	13	TRBJ2-2	CASSPYNAGELFF
TRBV18	16	TRBJ1-4	CASSPPTGGTNEKLFF
TRBV28	15	TRBJ1-2	CASSSHSGANYGYTF
TRBV12-3/TRBV12-4	12	TRBJ1-1	CASSPGGIEAFF
TRBV2	13	TRBJ2-1	CASSLLPGIEQFF
TRBV12-3/TRBV12-4	16	TRBJ1-4	CASSLAIGQGGEKLFF
TRBV28	16	TRBJ2-5	CASSLRPSKGRETQYF
TRBV24-1	12	TRBJ2-2	CATSPGTGELFF
TRBV14	15	TRBJ1-1	CASSQETGYYTEAFF
TRBV7-9	12	TRBJ2-7	CASSLGGHEQYF
TRBV20-1	13	TRBJ2-7	CSARGGQDYEQYF
TRBV20-1	14	TRBJ1-1	CSAIVLGLETEAFF
TRBV19	16	TRBJ2-6	CASTRGDSSGANVLTF
TRBV6-5	16	TRBJ1-1	CASRLLRAGLNTEAFF
TRBV7-2	18	TRBJ2-3	CASSLVPRLAGGADTQYF
TRBV12-3/TRBV12-4	14	TRBJ1-1	CASSFGQGNTEAFF
TRBV20-1	11	TRBJ1-1	CSAPPYGSAIF
TRBV7-2	12	TRBJ2-7	CASSLDWYEQYF
TRBV12-3/TRBV12-4	12	TRBJ1-1	CASSLIQTEAFF
TRBV7-6	15	TRBJ1-4	CASSLGGQNNEKLFF
TRBV27	15	TRBJ1-1	CASSPHGTGGIEAFF
TRBV20-1	13	TRBJ2-7	CSASPGGTYEQYF
TRBV7-2	17	TRBJ2-5	CANSPILLAGAQETQYF
TRBV30	15	TRBJ2-2	CAWSAFQRSTGELFF
TRBV29-1	13	TRBJ1-1	CSVRGRMNTEAFF
TRBV7-2	14	TRBJ2-7	CASSSKRQGDEQYF
TRBV4-1	14	TRBJ2-2	CASTIGPNTGELFF
TRBV20-1	11	TRBJ2-7	CSARGLGEQYF
TRBV7-2	16	TRBJ2-5	CASASSGRAWGETQYF
TRBV20-1	13	TRBJ2-7	CSARGSGSYEQYF
TRBV27	14	TRBJ2-5	CASSFDSRQETQYF
TRBV7-2	16	TRBJ2-7	CASSLLTFQSSYEQYF
TRBV7-2	14	TRBJ1-5	CASSQQGANQPQHF
TRBV12-3/TRBV12-4	14	TRBJ1-5	CASSFTGSPQPQHF
TRBV7-9	15	TRBJ1-4	CASSPRNPTNEKLFF
TRBV5-1	14	TRBJ1-5	CASSSGLDNQPQHF
TRBV20-1	16	TRBJ2-1	CSAREPQAGRWHEQFF
TRBV10-3	14	TRBJ2-1	CAIRGQGGYNEQFF
TRBV7-3	14	TRBJ2-4	CASSPGPASTIQYF
TRBV30	12	TRBJ1-1	CAWDQGGTEAFF
TRBV20-1	13	TRBJ2-5	CSARDGQKETQYF
TRBV29-1	10	TRBJ1-1	CSAGTTEAFF
TRBV5-1	16	TRBJ2-2	CASSGSGPEFTGELFF
TRBV29-1	14	TRBJ1-1	CSVVRGRFVTEAFF
TRBV15	16	TRBJ1-3	CATSRDARISGNTIYF
TRBV15	21	TRBJ2-3	CATSRVLVPGTHKESTDTQYF
TRBV7-2	13	TRBJ1-5	CASSGRNNQPQHF
TRBV20-1	14	TRBJ2-2	CSTQLWEGPGELFF
TRBV10-2	11	TRBJ2-5	CASSHSETQYF
TRBV6-1	12	TRBJ2-7	CASSAQGGEQYF
TRBV20-1	13	TRBJ2-7	CSAPDYYVGEQYF